The T cell receptor beta chain described here comes from a study of T cell responses to AZD1222 COVID-19 vaccine. General study findings and limits: Spike-specific TCR breadth and depth grew following two AZD1222 doses. Mapped onto spike, vaccine-associated CD4 TCRs spanned it and were dominant at 160-218 and 743-854. Only a handful of AZD1222 recipients were seropositive at baseline.

The length of the CDR3 is 17 residues. Germline V gene sequence: CDR1 SEHNR, CDR2 FQNEAQ (reference sequence). The data were produced by immunoSEQ multiplex PCR, yet TCRdb's version contains in-frame clones alone and is incomplete. Among under 130,000 clones listed, roughly nine tenths were seen once. On this clone: Its antigen is unidentified. The junction and the germline gene differ at one end; a read error may be behind it.

The rearrangement links TRBV7-9 to TRBJ2-2, with TRBD2 matching 14 bases. This sample comprised peripheral blood, obtained on day 0 of AZD1222 vaccination. The TCR originated in an adult in good health. The CDR3 here is CACSATSGRAGTGELFF. The CDR3, as DNA: TGTGCCTGCAGTGCGACTAGCGGGAGGGCAGGCACCGGGGAGCTGTTTTTT.